Listed below are T cell receptor beta chains from one sample, sequenced in a study of CD8+ T cells in alopecia areata. Sequenced by immunoSEQ multiplex PCR; TCRdb stores in-frame clones only, minus some. The data show some 180,000 clones, with 63% seen just once and approximately 1.7% held by the top ten. This material consisted of CD4+ T cells sorted from blood, taken at week 0. Every receptor here comes from a human donor with alopecia areata. The CDR3 runs from the conserved cysteine through the conserved F or W. D genes are given only for firm matches. The size of a clone is reported for some rows only, either as once, few or many, or as a class for expanded clones.

J gene	D gene	clone size	V gene	CDR3 protein	CDR3 DNA
TRBJ2-7	-	-	TRBV7-9	CASSRDTSYEQYF	TGTGCCAGCAGCCGGGACACCTCCTACGAGCAGTACTTC
TRBJ1-1	-	-	TRBV29-1	CSVVGEMGAFF	TGCAGCGTTGTGGGAGAAATGGGGGCTTTCTTT
TRBJ1-1	-	-	TRBV29-1	CSAGIWSQATEAFF	TGCAGCGCCGGGATTTGGTCCCAGGCCACTGAAGCTTTCTTT
TRBJ2-3	TRBD2	-	TRBV5-1	CASSLVLSGGADTQYF	TGCGCCAGCAGCTTGGTCCTTAGCGGGGGGGCAGATACGCAGTATTTT
TRBJ1-5	-	few	TRBV30	CAWSLRGYSQPQHF	TGTGCCTGGAGCCTCAGAGGGTATTCTCAGCCCCAGCATTTT
TRBJ2-1	TRBD1	-	TRBV11-3	CASSLGRTGGNEQFF	TGTGCCAGCAGCTTAGGACGGACAGGGGGCAATGAGCAGTTCTTC
TRBJ2-5	TRBD1	few	TRBV5-4	CASSQGTGVNEETQYF	TGCGCCAGCAGCCAAGGGACAGGGGTAAATGAAGAGACCCAGTACTTC
TRBJ2-7	TRBD1	-	TRBV9	CASSVGTGRHEQYF	TGTGCCAGCAGCGTAGGGACAGGGAGACACGAGCAGTACTTC
TRBJ2-7	-	-	TRBV29-1	CSAQRQDTYEQYF	TGCAGCGCCCAACGACAGGATACCTACGAGCAGTACTTC
TRBJ2-5	-	-	TRBV5-5	CASSLDRGETQYF	TGTGCCAGCAGCTTGGACAGAGGGGAGACCCAGTACTTC
TRBJ2-7	-	once	TRBV14	CASSQVLVSRYEQYF	TGTGCCAGCAGCCAAGTTCTTGTTTCGCGGTACGAGCAGTACTTC
TRBJ2-1	-	-	TRBV30	CAWSRVGDNEQFF	TGTGCCTGGAGTAGAGTCGGCGACAATGAGCAGTTCTTC
TRBJ2-1	-	-	TRBV5-6	CASSSAIIRGDEQFF	TGTGCCAGCAGCTCCGCTATTATAAGGGGCGATGAGCAGTTCTTC
TRBJ1-1	-	-	TRBV11-3	CASSPPGRGGTEAFF	TGTGCCAGCAGCCCGCCGGGGAGAGGGGGCACTGAAGCTTTCTTT
TRBJ2-5	-	few	TRBV4-3	CASSQEDREGETQYF	TGCGCCAGCAGCCAAGAAGACAGGGAGGGAGAGACCCAGTACTTC
TRBJ2-6	-	-	TRBV2	CASSEGLGANVLTF	TGTGCCAGCAGTGAAGGGCTCGGGGCCAACGTCCTGACTTTC
TRBJ2-1	TRBD2	-	TRBV30	CAWNAGGNEQFF	TGTGCCTGGAATGCGGGGGGCAATGAGCAGTTCTTC
TRBJ2-1	-	-	TRBV30	CAWRKTTMGYNEQFF	TGTGCCTGGAGAAAGACTACCATGGGATACAATGAGCAGTTCTTC
TRBJ1-4	-	-	TRBV30	CAWSVEGIGLEKLFF	TGTGCCTGGAGTGTTGAGGGAATAGGGCTTGAAAAACTGTTTTTT
TRBJ2-3	TRBD1	once	TRBV29-1	CSVRTGRTDTQYF	TGCAGCGTGAGGACAGGGCGAACAGATACGCAGTATTTT
TRBJ2-7	-	-	TRBV7-9	CASSWGERGEQYF	TGTGCCAGCAGCTGGGGTGAAAGGGGCGAGCAGTACTTC
TRBJ2-3	-	-	TRBV5-6	CASSSVAWGFTDTQYF	TGTGCCAGCAGCTCCGTGGCATGGGGCTTCACAGATACGCAGTATTTT
TRBJ2-2	-	-	TRBV11-1	CASSLWTVSRGAGELFF	TGTGCCAGCAGCTTGTGGACGGTATCTCGGGGCGCCGGGGAGCTGTTTTTT